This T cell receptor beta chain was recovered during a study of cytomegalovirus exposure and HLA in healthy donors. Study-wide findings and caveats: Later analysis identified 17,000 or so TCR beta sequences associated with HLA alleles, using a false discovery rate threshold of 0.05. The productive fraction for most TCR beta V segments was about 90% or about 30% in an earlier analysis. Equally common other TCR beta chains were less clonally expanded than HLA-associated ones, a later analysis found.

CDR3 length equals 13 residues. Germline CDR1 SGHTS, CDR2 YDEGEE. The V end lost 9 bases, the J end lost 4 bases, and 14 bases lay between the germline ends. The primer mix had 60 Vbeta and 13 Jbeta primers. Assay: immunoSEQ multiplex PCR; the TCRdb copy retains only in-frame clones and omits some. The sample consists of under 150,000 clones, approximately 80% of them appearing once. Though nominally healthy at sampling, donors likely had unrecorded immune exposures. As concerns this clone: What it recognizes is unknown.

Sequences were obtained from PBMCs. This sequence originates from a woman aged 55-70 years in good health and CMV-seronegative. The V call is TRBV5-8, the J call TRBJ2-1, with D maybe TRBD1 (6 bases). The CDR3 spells CATNRDIYNEQFF. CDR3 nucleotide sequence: TGTGCCACCAACCGGGACATATACAATGAGCAGTTCTTC.